Below, 30 T cell receptor beta chains from the same sample are listed, as sequenced in a study of cytomegalovirus exposure and HLA in healthy donors. The PCR employed 60 Vbeta primers together with 13 Jbeta primers. Sequencing used immunoSEQ multiplex PCR; TCRdb keeps in-frame clones, though not all of them. The sample shows over 70,000 clones, 76% of them seen only once. The sample consisted of PBMCs. These TCRs come from a male donor in good health and CMV-seronegative.

The V and J genes are TRBV27 and TRBJ2-1; 11 bases fit TRBD2. The CDR3 is 14 residues long. V was clipped by 3 bases and J by 7 bases; unmatched bases: 2. Germline CDR1 and CDR2: MNHEY and SMNVEV (reference sequence). The CDR3 DNA sequence: TGTGCCAGCAGTTTGCGGACTAGCGGGAATGAGCAGTTCTTC. The encoded protein is CASSLRTSGNEQFF.

The genes are TRBV27 and TRBJ1-2, with D possibly being TRBD1 (6 bases). V was pared by 5 bases and J by 2 bases, with 9 bases between. The CDR3 has 13 amino acids. Germline CDR1 is MNHEY and CDR2 is SMNVEV (reference sequence). The CDR3 spells CASSPTGNYGYTF. The CDR3 region has the DNA TGTGCCAGCAGTCCTACAGGGAACTATGGCTACACCTTC.

The gene calls are TRBV7-9 and TRBJ1-1, with TRBD1 as a possible D gene (6 bases). Germline V lookup: CDR1 SEHNR, CDR2 FQNEAQ (reference sequence). The CDR3 is 14 residues long. Trimming took 8 bases from V and 0 from J, leaving 13 bases between them. The CDR3 sequence is CASGSGAVNTEAFF. The DNA for the CDR3 is TGTGCCAGCGGATCAGGGGCCGTGAACACTGAAGCTTTCTTT.

This chain joins TRBV25-1 and TRBJ1-1, with 7 bases identical to TRBD1. After removal of 8 bases from V and 1 base from J, the junction contained 7 bases not matched to a gene. The CDR3 has 14 amino acids. The germline V gene encodes CDR1 MGHDK and CDR2 SYGVNS. The DNA of the CDR3 is TGTGCCAGCGGGGATTACAGGGGGAACACTGAAGCTTTCTTT. Protein: CASGDYRGNTEAFF. Using reference TRBV25-1 and TRBJ1-1 for the parts outside the CDR3, the full variable domain is EADIYQTPRYLVIGTGKKITLECSQTMGHDKMYWYQQDPGMELHLIHYSYGVNSTEKGDLSSESTVSRIRTEHFPLTLESARPSHTSQYLCASGDYRGNTEAFFGQGTRLTVV.

The V and J genes are TRBV18 and TRBJ2-7; TRBD1 agrees at 7 bases. The length of the CDR3 is 14 residues. Germline lookup yields CDR1 KGHSH and CDR2 LQKENI. V lost 5 bases, J lost 2 bases, and 6 bases stayed unmatched. CDR3 sequence: CASSVSTGTYEQYF. In DNA form, the CDR3 reads TGTGCCAGCTCAGTTTCGACAGGGACCTACGAGCAGTACTTC.

This clone appeared once. V usage is TRBV7-2 and J usage is TRBJ2-1, with 10 bases aligning to TRBD2. The ends lost 3 bases at V and 0 bases at J; junction bases unmatched: 5. The germline CDR1 and CDR2 sequences are SGHTA and FQGNSA. The CDR3 extends over 17 amino acids. The CDR3 reads CASSLALAGGSYNEQFF. The DNA for the CDR3 is TGTGCCAGCAGCTTGGCATTAGCGGGGGGCTCCTACAATGAGCAGTTCTTC. The full variable domain, in which reference TRBV7-2 and TRBJ2-1 provide the parts outside the CDR3, is GAGVSQSPSNKVTEKGKDVELRCDPISGHTALYWYRQSLGQGLEFLIYFQGNSAPDKSGLPSDRFSAERTGGSVSTLTIQRTQQEDSAVYLCASSLALAGGSYNEQFFGPGTRLTVL.

V gene TRBV28 combines with J gene TRBJ1-2; D is ambiguous. The germline V and J ends were trimmed by 10 bases and 3 bases, with 9 bases remaining between them. CDR3 size: 11 residues. Per germline, CDR1 MDHEN and CDR2 SYDVKM. The CDR3 DNA reads TGTGCCACATCTAACCACTATGGCTACACCTTC. This sequence encodes CATSNHYGYTF.

The chain uses TRBV19 and TRBJ1-4, with D possibly TRBD1 on 5 matching bases. Germline CDR1 and CDR2: LNHDA and SQIVND (reference sequence). V was shortened by 6 bases and J by 7 bases, with 12 bases between the two germline ends. The length of the CDR3 is 13 residues. This chain's CDR3 is CASRTDSAEKLFF. CDR3 DNA: TGTGCCAGTAGGACCGACAGTGCTGAAAAACTGTTTTTT.

The rearrangement uses TRBV10-3 and TRBJ1-1, with unresolved D. CDR1 and CDR2 (germline): ENHRY, SYGVKD. The CDR3 has 14 amino acids. Trimming took 8 bases from V and 1 from J, leaving 14 bases between them. As DNA, the CDR3 is TGTGCCATCGCGGCGATGCGTGGGAACACTGAAGCTTTCTTT. It encodes CAIAAMRGNTEAFF.

V gene TRBV10-3 combines with J gene TRBJ1-1; 7 bases agree with TRBD1. Germline-derived CDR1 and CDR2 are ENHRY and SYGVKD. The CDR3 sequence is 15 residues long. Trimming cost V 10 bases and J 4 bases; bases outside gene matches: 15. The CDR3 nucleotides are TGTGCCAGCTACAGGGGAAGGGGTGCGAGCACTGAAGCTTTCTTT. This encodes CASYRGRGASTEAFF.

This sequence joins TRBV9 and TRBJ2-2; no clear D gene. CDR1 is SGDLS and CDR2 is YYNGEE in the germline V gene. The CDR3 sequence is 14 residues long. Trimming took off 0 bases at V and 1 base at J, with 4 bases between the two ends. The CDR3 DNA is TGTGCCAGCAGCGTAGGTAGGAACACCGGGGAGCTGTTTTTT. Its translation: CASSVGRNTGELFF.

This chain links TRBV2 with TRBJ1-2; D remains unclear. Trimming shortened V by 3 bases and J by 6 bases, and 11 bases separated the two germline ends. The V gene's germline CDR1 is SNHLY and CDR2 FYNNEI. This CDR3 is 13 amino acids long. CDR3 nucleotide sequence: TGTGCCAGCAGTGATGCAAACAGAAATGGCTACACCTTC. Its translation: CASSDANRNGYTF.

V usage is TRBV28 and J usage is TRBJ2-7; 7 nucleotides line up with TRBD1. After removal of 9 bases from V and 3 bases from J, the junction contained 8 bases not matched to a gene. The germline V gene encodes CDR1 MDHEN and CDR2 SYDVKM. This CDR3 spans 13 amino acids. CDR3: CASRGDSLYEQYF. CDR3 DNA sequence: TGTGCCAGTAGAGGGGACAGTCTCTACGAGCAGTACTTC.

The chain has TRBV5-4 and TRBJ2-2, with TRBD1 identical over 7 bases. V shed 3 bases, J shed 0 bases, and the junction held 5 bases outside the gene matches. The V gene's germline CDR1 is SGHNT and CDR2 YYREEE (reference sequence). This CDR3 region has 16 residues. The chain's CDR3 is CASSSGGRSNTGELFF. The CDR3 nucleotides read TGTGCCAGCAGCTCAGGGGGTCGGTCGAACACCGGGGAGCTGTTTTTT.

This rearrangement joins TRBV7-2 to TRBJ1-6; 8 nucleotides align to TRBD1. The CDR3 has 15 amino acids. CDR1 SGHTA and CDR2 FQGNSA come from the germline V gene. Trimming removed 1 base from V and 9 bases from J; junction bases left unmatched: 5. For the CDR3, the DNA is TGTGCCAGCAGCTTAGGTGGTCAGGGGGCTTCACCCCTCCACTTT. Translating gives CASSLGGQGASPLHF. Drawing the rest from reference TRBV7-2 and TRBJ1-6, the complete variable domain is GAGVSQSPSNKVTEKGKDVELRCDPISGHTALYWYRQSLGQGLEFLIYFQGNSAPDKSGLPSDRFSAERTGGSVSTLTIQRTQQEDSAVYLCASSLGGQGASPLHFGNGTRLTVT.

The gene calls are TRBV7-8 and TRBJ2-3; D is possibly TRBD1 (6 bases). Germline V CDR1 and CDR2: SGHVS, FQNEAQ. This CDR3 is built from 15 residues. Trimming cost V 5 bases and J 2 bases, with 14 bases left between them. The DNA of the CDR3 is TGTGCCAGCAGCGGGGGACACCGAGACACAGATACGCAGTATTTT. Its protein product is CASSGGHRDTDTQYF.

V usage is TRBV7-2 and J usage is TRBJ2-7; 14 bases map to TRBD2. Germline V gene lookup returns CDR1 SGHTA and CDR2 FQGNSA. The CDR3 runs 16 residues. The J segment lost 5 bases and the V segment lost 3 bases, leaving 6 bases of the junction unmatched. The CDR3 nucleotides read TGTGCCAGCAGCTTCCGGACTAGCGGGGGGAGTGACGAGCAGTACTTC. Its protein product is CASSFRTSGGSDEQYF. Filled out from reference TRBV7-2 and TRBJ2-7, the complete variable domain reads GAGVSQSPSNKVTEKGKDVELRCDPISGHTALYWYRQSLGQGLEFLIYFQGNSAPDKSGLPSDRFSAERTGGSVSTLTIQRTQQEDSAVYLCASSFRTSGGSDEQYFGPGTRLTVT.

This clone appeared once. This rearrangement joins TRBV2 to TRBJ1-1; 9 bases match TRBD1. Looked up from germline, CDR1 is SNHLY and CDR2 is FYNNEI. There are 14 residues in the CDR3. V lost 4 bases to trimming and J lost 13 bases; unmatched junction nucleotides: 13. The CDR3 DNA is TGTGCCAGCAGTGTTTTAGGGACAGGGCACCACTTTTTCTTT. Its translation is CASSVLGTGHHFFF.

V and J are TRBV5-1 and TRBJ1-4; 9 nucleotides line up with TRBD1. V lost 0 bases and J lost 7; bases outside the gene matches: 4. The CDR3 extends over 15 amino acids. The germline V gene has CDR1 SGHRS and CDR2 YFSETQ. Written as DNA, the CDR3 is TGCGCCAGCAGCTTGGGGGGACAGGGATTTGAAAAACTGTTTTTT. It yields the protein CASSLGGQGFEKLFF.

The rearrangement joins TRBV27 to TRBJ2-3; 12 nucleotides match TRBD2. V dropped 5 bases and J dropped 2; count of bases not matched to a gene: 8. The germline CDR1 and CDR2 sequences are MNHEY and SMNVEV (reference sequence). The CDR3 length is 17 residues. CDR3 loop: CASSPGTSGLPTDTQYF. The DNA of the CDR3 is TGTGCCAGCAGTCCAGGGACTAGCGGGTTACCCACAGATACGCAGTATTTT.

This clone is medium-sized in the sample. The chain links TRBV5-6 to TRBJ2-3; 7 positions agree with TRBD2. With V trimmed by 0 bases and J by 4 bases, 11 bases remained unmatched. Germline V gives CDR1 SGHDT, CDR2 YYEEEE. The CDR3 has 17 amino acids. The DNA of the CDR3 is TGTGCCAGCAGCTTGGGGGCGACTAGCAGAAGGGCAGATACGCAGTATTTT. Protein sequence: CASSLGATSRRADTQYF.

The chain couples TRBV9 to TRBJ1-4; D is unresolved. The CDR3 has 14 amino acids. The V and J ends lost 0 bases and 4 bases respectively, with 7 bases between them. The germline V gene has CDR1 SGDLS and CDR2 YYNGEE. The CDR3 sequence: CASSVASYNEKLFF. The CDR3 DNA sequence: TGTGCCAGCAGCGTAGCCTCTTATAATGAAAAACTGTTTTTT.

The chain combines TRBV5-6 with TRBJ2-4, with TRBD1 matching over 10 bases. The CDR3 has 15 amino acids. V was pared by 4 bases and J by 8 bases, with 9 bases of the junction left unmatched. The germline gives CDR1 SGHDT, CDR2 YYEEEE. This CDR3 reads CASSETGGVPDIQYF. The CDR3, as DNA: TGTGCCAGCAGCGAGACAGGGGGCGTCCCCGACATTCAGTACTTC.

The chain couples TRBV7-9 to TRBJ2-7, with a tentative D call TRBD1 (6 bases). Germline CDR1 is SEHNR and CDR2 is FQNEAQ (reference sequence). Trimming pared 5 bases from V and 1 base from J, leaving 18 bases between. The CDR3 extends over 16 amino acids. CDR3: CASSQTLQGRSYEQYF. CDR3 DNA sequence: TGTGCCAGCAGCCAGACCTTACAGGGTCGGTCCTACGAGCAGTACTTC.

This rearrangement joins TRBV5-6 to TRBJ2-7, with 10 bases aligning to TRBD1. Germline V gives CDR1 SGHDT, CDR2 YYEEEE. The CDR3 is made up of 16 amino acids. V shed 5 bases, J shed 1 base, and the junction held 9 bases outside the gene matches. CDR3 coding DNA: TGTGCCAGCAGATCATTAGGGACAGGGGTATCCTACGAGCAGTACTTC. This gives the protein CASRSLGTGVSYEQYF.

The chain uses TRBV7-6 and TRBJ2-3; TRBD2 is a possible D gene (5 bases). Trimming took 4 bases from V and 2 from J, leaving 10 bases between them. The CDR3 runs to 14 residues. Germline CDR1 SGHVS, CDR2 FNYEAQ. DNA for the CDR3: TGTGCCAGCAGCTCCACCGGGGACACAGATACGCAGTATTTT. Protein: CASSSTGDTDTQYF.

This clone was detected only a few times. The rearrangement links TRBV9 to TRBJ1-3, with D uncertain. The length of the CDR3 is 15 residues. The germline V gene encodes CDR1 SGDLS and CDR2 YYNGEE. Trimming cost V 4 bases and J 0 bases, with 11 bases left between them. The CDR3 DNA is TGTGCCAGCAGCCCCGTCGCGGGCTCTGGAAACACCATATATTTT. Protein product: CASSPVAGSGNTIYF.

V is TRBV7-2 and J is TRBJ1-3; possibly TRBD1 for D (5 bases). The CDR3 covers 14 residues. The germline CDR1 and CDR2 sequences are SGHTA and FQGNSA. Trimming removed 6 bases at V and 1 base at J, with 10 bases between. CDR3 loop: CASRLQGSGNTIYF. The CDR3 bases are TGTGCCAGCAGACTTCAGGGTTCTGGAAACACCATATATTTT.

This clone was counted once. Here the CDR3 reads CASSYNPGQTLFF. In DNA form, the CDR3 reads TGCGCCAGCAGCTATAATCCGGGACAGACGTTGTTTTTT. The chain employs TRBV5-1 and TRBJ1-4; 7 bases align to TRBD1. The J segment lost 15 bases and the V segment lost 3 bases, leaving 11 bases of the junction unmatched. Per the germline V gene, CDR1 is SGHRS and CDR2 is YFSETQ. CDR3 length: 13 amino acids.

The table lists this clone with a few counts. The chain combines TRBV2 with TRBJ2-7, with D perhaps TRBD2 (5 bases). The germline V gene encodes CDR1 SNHLY and CDR2 FYNNEI. V lost 6 bases and J 2 bases, leaving 14 bases between the germline ends. The CDR3 length is 14 residues. The chain's CDR3 is CASRTIQNTYEQYF. The CDR3 nucleotides are TGTGCCAGCAGGACTATACAAAACACCTACGAGCAGTACTTC.